A single T cell receptor (beta chain) is shown here with its context. Its antigen is undetermined. Sequencing was performed with immunoSEQ multiplex PCR; in TCRdb, only in-frame clones are kept and a portion is missing. The sample has roughly 25,000 clones, roughly four fifths seen once. This specimen comes from a study of PD-1 blockade in classical Hodgkin lymphoma. General study results and limits: Excluded were patients who started nivolumab under 1 year after ASCT, a group that had lower diversity.

The CDR3 is 14 residues long. The germline V gene has CDR1 SNHLY and CDR2 FYNNEI. With 2 bases removed from V and 1 base from J, the gap between germline ends came to 8 bases. All trial patients relapsed after autologous stem cell transplantation. Sequencing was performed on peripheral blood mononuclear cells (PBMCs), taken before the second cycle of nivolumab. The chain links TRBV2 to TRBJ1-1; D is possibly TRBD1 (5 bases). The TCR comes from a human donor with classical Hodgkin lymphoma. In nucleotides, the CDR3 is TGTGCCAGCAGTGAACAGGGCAGGAACACTGAAGCTTTCTTT. Protein: CASSEQGRNTEAFF.